Each of the 20 T cell receptor beta chains below was sequenced from the same sample in a study of response to subunit inactivated influenza vaccine. TCRdb re-called the RT-PCR reads with MiXCR, one entry per CDR3 protein. Among roughly 570,000 distinct CDR3 sequences listed, 10% to 15% were seen once. This specimen consisted of PBMCs from blood, obtained 45 days after vaccination. These receptors were collected from a man in his fifties who received an inactivated influenza vaccine.

The chain links TRBV5-8 to TRBJ2-1, with 8 bases aligning to TRBD2. The CDR3 runs 14 residues. V shed 4 bases, J shed 1 base, and the junction held 1 base outside the gene matches. Germline CDR1 and CDR2: SGHTS and YDEGEE. The CDR3 region has the DNA TGTGCCAGCAGCCGGGAGGGGTCCTACAATGAGCAGTTCTTC. Its translation: CASSREGSYNEQFF.

The V gene is TRBV7-2, the J gene TRBJ1-2; tentative D call: TRBD1 (6 bases). V shed 1 base and J shed 8 bases, with 14 bases lying between them. The CDR3 sequence is 14 residues long. Germline loops: CDR1 SGHTA, CDR2 FQGNSA. The CDR3 sequence: CASSLGWAGEGYTF. CDR3 coding DNA: TGTGCCAGCAGCTTAGGTTGGGCAGGGGAAGGCTACACCTTC.

The chain links TRBV20-1 to TRBJ2-3; perhaps TRBD2 as D (6 bases). Per the germline V gene, CDR1 is DFQATT and CDR2 is SNEGSKA (reference sequence). CDR3 length: 15 amino acids. V was trimmed by 4 bases and J by 2 bases, leaving 16 bases between them. The DNA of the CDR3 is TGCAGTGCTACCCGCCCGCGGGAATACACAGATACGCAGTATTTT. Protein sequence: CSATRPREYTDTQYF.

The sample holds a few counts of this clonotype. This sequence joins TRBV7-2 and TRBJ2-7; TRBD1 agrees at 10 bases. The CDR3 spans 15 residues. V lost 1 base to trimming and J lost 2 bases; unmatched junction nucleotides: 2. Germline V gene data show CDR1 as SGHTA and CDR2 as FQGNSA. The CDR3 nucleotides are TGTGCCAGCAGCTTAGAGGGACAGGGGACCTACGAGCAGTACTTC. Encoded protein: CASSLEGQGTYEQYF.

This chain uses TRBV20-1 with TRBJ1-2; 7 bases are a match to TRBD1. Germline V gives CDR1 DFQATT, CDR2 SNEGSKA (reference sequence). The CDR3 sequence is 15 residues long. V lost 6 bases, J lost 3 bases, and 13 bases stayed unmatched. The CDR3 here is CSATDRINPDYGYTF. In nucleotides, the CDR3 is TGCAGTGCAACGGACAGGATCAACCCTGACTATGGCTACACCTTC.

The chain uses TRBV27 and TRBJ1-2; D is unclear. Between the trimmed V and J ends, which lost 6 bases and 4 bases, there was a span of 18 bases. Germline lookup yields CDR1 MNHEY and CDR2 SMNVEV (reference sequence). CDR3 length: 15 residues. The CDR3 bases are TGTGCCAGCAGGACCGCCCGTTCTCCCCCCTATGGCTACACCTTC. Amino acid sequence: CASRTARSPPYGYTF.

In its sample, this clonotype was seen many times. The chain carries TRBV12-3 or TRBV12-4 and TRBJ2-3, with D uncertain. V was trimmed by 7 bases and J by 6 bases, leaving 2 bases between them. The CDR3 contains 9 residues. CDR3 protein: CASKDTQYF. The CDR3 DNA reads as TGTGCCAGCAAGGATACGCAGTATTTT.

There are a few counts of this clonotype. CDR3 amino acids: CASSLARVDGYTF. The DNA for the CDR3 is TGTGCCAGCAGCTTAGCGCGTGTTGACGGCTACACCTTC. V usage is TRBV7-9 and J usage is TRBJ1-2; unclear D gene. With 0 bases removed from V and 8 bases from J, the gap between germline ends came to 10 bases. The CDR3 extends over 13 amino acids. Germline V gene lookup returns CDR1 SEHNR and CDR2 FQNEAQ (reference sequence).

This clonotype was found many times. The gene calls are TRBV29-1 and TRBJ2-1; D is possibly TRBD1 (6 bases). Germline V lookup: CDR1 SQVTM, CDR2 ANQGSEA. V was shortened by 3 bases and J by 7 bases, with 16 bases between the two germline ends. The CDR3 has 14 residues. The CDR3 bases are TGCAGCGTTGATTCCAGGGGCACAAGTAATGAGCAGTTCTTC. Encoded protein: CSVDSRGTSNEQFF.

CDR3 DNA sequence: TGCGCCAGCAGCGGGACCTCGGACGGGGAGACCCAGTACTTC. Translating gives CASSGTSDGETQYF. The V gene is TRBV5-1, the J gene TRBJ2-5, with D tentatively TRBD1 or TRBD2 (5 bases each). The V and J ends lost 4 bases and 5 bases respectively, with 15 bases between them. This CDR3 has 14 amino acids. Germline CDR1 reads SGHRS; CDR2 reads YFSETQ.

Only a few counts were recorded for this clonotype. The V gene is TRBV2, the J gene TRBJ2-5; D not resolved. In germline, CDR1 is SNHLY, CDR2 FYNNEI. This CDR3 is 17 amino acids long. Trimming pared 4 bases from V and 4 bases from J, leaving 22 bases between. CDR3 DNA sequence: TGTGCCAGCAGTGGGTCCTTCATTGGAAAGACTGGAGAGACCCAGTACTTC. The encoded protein is CASSGSFIGKTGETQYF.

In nucleotides, the CDR3 is TGCGCCAGCAGGGCGCTGACCCGCGACAATGAGCAGTTCTTC. Protein product: CASRALTRDNEQFF. The gene calls are TRBV5-1 and TRBJ2-1; no clear D gene. This CDR3 has 14 residues. Per germline, CDR1 SGHRS and CDR2 YFSETQ. The V and J ends lost 5 bases and 5 bases respectively, with 14 bases between them.

This clonotype was observed once. This sequence joins TRBV29-1 and TRBJ2-7; D unresolved. The CDR3 totals 13 residues. Per the germline V gene, CDR1 is SQVTM and CDR2 is ANQGSEA. The V end lost 5 bases, the J end lost 3 bases, and 14 bases lay between the germline ends. The CDR3 sequence: CSVTWDLNYEQYF. The CDR3 DNA sequence: TGCAGCGTTACGTGGGATCTAAACTACGAGCAGTACTTC.

This clonotype was detected a few times. The V and J genes are TRBV11-2 and TRBJ2-3; D might be TRBD2 (5 bases). In germline, CDR1 is SGHAT, CDR2 FQNNGV. The CDR3 loop spans 16 amino acids. V was pared by 3 bases and J by 1 base, with 14 bases between. The CDR3, as DNA: TGTGCCAGCAGCTTCCAAACTAGAAGTGGCACAGATACGCAGTATTTT. Translation: CASSFQTRSGTDTQYF.

The chain joins TRBV7-3 to TRBJ2-1; TRBD2 agrees at 8 bases. This CDR3 has 16 amino acids. Germline V CDR1 and CDR2: SGHTA, FQGTGA. V gave up 6 bases and J gave up 6 bases; unmatched junction bases: 13. CDR3: CASSETTGGTGNEQFF. The CDR3 DNA is TGTGCCAGCAGTGAGACAACGGGGGGGACCGGCAATGAGCAGTTCTTC.

In this sample, this clonotype turned up a few times. The chain carries TRBV5-1 and TRBJ2-3, with 8 bases matching TRBD2. Per germline, CDR1 SGHRS and CDR2 YFSETQ. The CDR3 spans 16 residues. Losses at the gene ends were 3 bases for V and 4 bases for J; bases not matched to a gene: 10. CDR3 coding DNA: TGCGCCAGCAGCTCCCTAGGAGCGGGGGCTTCAGATACGCAGTATTTT. Amino acid sequence: CASSSLGAGASDTQYF.

This chain links TRBV12-3 or TRBV12-4 with TRBJ2-1; TRBD1 aligns across 8 bases. The length of the CDR3 is 16 residues. V lost 6 bases to trimming and J lost 3 bases; unmatched junction nucleotides: 10. CDR3 loop: CASRLKQGDVYNEQFF. CDR3 nucleotide sequence: TGTGCCAGCAGACTGAAACAGGGGGACGTCTACAATGAGCAGTTCTTC.

The gene calls are TRBV7-2 and TRBJ2-7; D ambiguous. This CDR3 spans 15 amino acids. The V gene's germline CDR1 is SGHTA and CDR2 FQGNSA. V was clipped by 5 bases and J by 1 base, with 15 bases between them. The DNA of the CDR3 is TGTGCCAGCAGCCGTCCTATTACTCTATCCTACGAGCAGTACTTC. It encodes CASSRPITLSYEQYF.

This clonotype has at least ten counts. The CDR3 DNA follows: TGTGCCAGCAGCCAATTCCATGAGCAGTTCTTC. The encoded protein is CASSQFHEQFF. The V and J genes are TRBV3-1 and TRBJ2-1, with D unresolved. Germline loops: CDR1 LGHDT, CDR2 YNNKEL (reference sequence). The CDR3 is made up of 11 amino acids. V lost 2 bases and J lost 8, with 4 bases in between.

This clonotype was seen a handful of times. V and J are TRBV7-2 and TRBJ1-2; 9 bases align to TRBD1. The length of the CDR3 is 14 residues. The V segment lost 5 bases and the J segment 6 bases; nucleotides outside the gene matches: 7. Germline CDR1 is SGHTA and CDR2 is FQGNSA. The CDR3 DNA is TGTGCCAGCAGCCAGCAGGACAGGGGAAATGGCTACACCTTC. Protein: CASSQQDRGNGYTF.